Below, 21 T cell receptor beta chains from the same sample are listed, as sequenced in a study of early T cells in non-severe SARS-CoV-2 infection. TCRdb processed the 5' RACE reads anew with MiXCR; each CDR3 protein has one entry. The table records roughly 64,000 distinct CDR3 sequences, almost 9% of them present only once. This sample comprised whole blood, obtained at baseline. These receptors were taken from an adult who was a healthcare worker with PCR-confirmed SARS-CoV-2 infection or an uninfected control (not recorded which).

The CDR3 DNA is TGCAGTGCTAGAGATAGGCTTCCTAGCGGGAGCTACAATGAGCAGTTCTTC. Translated, it gives CSARDRLPSGSYNEQFF. J is TRBJ2-1 and V is TRBV20-1; 10 bases fit TRBD2. The CDR3 spans 17 residues. Germline lookup yields CDR1 DFQATT and CDR2 SNEGSKA (reference sequence). V lost 0 bases, J lost 3 bases, and 8 bases stayed unmatched.

In this sample, this clonotype turned up many times. The rearrangement links TRBV18 to TRBJ2-1, with 13 bases aligning to TRBD2. Per the germline V gene, CDR1 is KGHSH and CDR2 is LQKENI. The CDR3 totals 16 residues. Trimming at V came to 3 bases and at J to 12 bases, leaving 11 bases not matched to a gene. The CDR3 region is CASSPPTSGRVVGQFF. The CDR3 DNA sequence: TGTGCCAGCTCACCTCCCACTAGCGGGAGGGTGGTCGGGCAGTTCTTC.

This chain joins TRBV27 and TRBJ2-7, with D hard to call. Per germline, CDR1 MNHEY and CDR2 SMNVEV (reference sequence). Trimming stripped 3 bases from V and 2 bases from J, with 8 bases between. This CDR3 comprises 13 residues. DNA for the CDR3: TGTGCCAGCAGTTTTGCCATAACCTACGAGCAGTACTTC. It translates to CASSFAITYEQYF.

This chain connects TRBV10-3 to TRBJ2-2; D tentatively reads TRBD1 or TRBD2 (5 bases each). The CDR3 runs 16 residues. Germline CDR1 ENHRY, CDR2 SYGVKD. The V gene lost 2 bases and the J gene lost 4 bases, with 14 bases spanning the gap. The CDR3 DNA follows: TGTGCCATCAGTGAGACTGACCGGGACGGCACCGGGGAGCTGTTTTTT. Amino acids: CAISETDRDGTGELFF.

This clonotype was observed a few times. The genes are TRBV6-2 or TRBV6-3 and TRBJ1-2; D is possibly TRBD1 (5 bases). V lost 4 bases and J 3 bases, leaving 12 bases between the germline ends. This CDR3 region has 14 residues. The germline CDR1 and CDR2 sequences are MNHEY and SVGEGT. The CDR3 nucleotides read TGTGCCAGCAGTTTCTACGGGGGATACTATGGCTACACCTTC. The encoded protein is CASSFYGGYYGYTF.

The rearrangement joins TRBV7-9 to TRBJ2-3, with D unclear. Germline V gene sequence: CDR1 SEHNR, CDR2 FQNEAQ (reference sequence). Trimming shortened V by 2 bases and J by 4 bases, and 10 bases separated the two germline ends. The CDR3 spans 14 residues. The CDR3 DNA sequence: TGTGCCAGCAGCTTAAGATTAGGCCCAGATACGCAGTATTTT. Protein sequence: CASSLRLGPDTQYF.

The sample holds a few counts of this clonotype. The rearrangement joins TRBV12-3 or TRBV12-4 to TRBJ1-1, with D perhaps matching TRBD1 (6 bases). CDR3 length equals 12 residues. V lost 6 bases and J 11 bases, leaving 16 bases between the germline ends. The CDR3 DNA is TGTGCCAGCAGCCGACAGGAGTTGGGCGCTTTCTTT. It translates to CASSRQELGAFF.

This clonotype was observed at least ten times. The chain couples TRBV7-9 to TRBJ1-2; no clear D. Germline-derived CDR1 and CDR2 are SEHNR and FQNEAQ (reference sequence). Trimming took off 1 base at V and 4 bases at J, with 22 bases between the two ends. CDR3 size: 18 residues. CDR3 sequence reads: CASSLVSARTERLYGYTF. Here the CDR3 DNA reads TGTGCCAGCAGCTTAGTCTCGGCGCGGACGGAGAGACTCTATGGCTACACCTTC.

Many counts were recorded for this clonotype. The chain combines TRBV7-2 with TRBJ2-4, with TRBD2 as a possible D gene (6 bases). CDR1 and CDR2 (germline): SGHTA, FQGNSA. The V and J ends lost 2 bases and 6 bases respectively, with 11 bases between them. CDR3 length equals 14 residues. The CDR3 spells CASSLNEGGNIQYF. The CDR3 region has the DNA TGTGCCAGCAGCTTAAATGAGGGAGGAAACATTCAGTACTTC.

This clonotype has more than one count but fewer than ten. The V gene is TRBV6-5, the J gene TRBJ2-7; TRBD1 agrees at 11 bases. Germline V lookup: CDR1 MNHEY, CDR2 SVGAGI. Trimming removed 4 bases from V and 5 bases from J; junction bases left unmatched: 4. CDR3 length: 14 residues. The CDR3 DNA reads TGTGCCAGCAGTTCGGGACAGGGGGGACACGAGCAGTACTTC. It is translated as CASSSGQGGHEQYF.

This clonotype has at least ten counts. The chain combines TRBV10-3 with TRBJ2-3, with 9 bases matching TRBD2. Germline V gives CDR1 ENHRY, CDR2 SYGVKD. The CDR3 sequence is 15 residues long. V was clipped by 1 base and J by 3 bases; unmatched bases: 2. CDR3 nucleotide sequence: TGTGCCATCAGTGAGTTAGCGGGAGAGACAGATACGCAGTATTTT. This sequence encodes CAISELAGETDTQYF.

The CDR3: CASSQDGSTNEKLFF. The CDR3 bases are TGTGCCAGCAGTCAGGACGGTTCAACTAATGAAAAACTGTTTTTT. The chain links TRBV6-5 to TRBJ1-4; D is ambiguous. Trimming left V 5 bases short and J 0 bases short, with 10 bases between. The CDR3 consists of 15 residues. Germline-derived CDR1 and CDR2 are MNHEY and SVGAGI.

In its sample, this clonotype was seen many times. V gene TRBV18 combines with J gene TRBJ2-5, with no clear D. Germline loops: CDR1 KGHSH, CDR2 LQKENI. The CDR3 spans 14 residues. The germline V and J ends were trimmed by 3 bases and 1 base, with 9 bases remaining between them. This CDR3 is CASSPDQAQETQYF. The CDR3 region has the DNA TGTGCCAGCTCACCCGACCAGGCCCAAGAGACCCAGTACTTC.

This clonotype showed up many times. The CDR3 bases are TGTGCCACCAGCTTTAGAGGGACCCCCAATCAGCCCCAGCATTTT. Protein: CATSFRGTPNQPQHF. The chain links TRBV15 to TRBJ1-5; D perhaps matches TRBD1 (5 bases). Looked up from germline, CDR1 is LNHNV and CDR2 is YYDKDF (reference sequence). Trimming stripped 5 bases from V and 3 bases from J, with 14 bases between. The CDR3 runs 15 residues.

The J gene is TRBJ1-1, the V gene TRBV7-9; 7 bases fit TRBD1. The V and J ends lost 6 bases and 5 bases, in that order; junction bases with no gene match: 9. The V gene's germline CDR1 is SEHNR and CDR2 FQNEAQ (reference sequence). The CDR3 length is 14 residues. The CDR3 sequence: CASSIDRAGTEAFF. The CDR3 DNA reads as TGTGCCAGCAGTATTGACAGGGCGGGTACTGAAGCTTTCTTT. Using reference TRBV7-9 and TRBJ1-1 for the parts outside the CDR3, the full variable domain is DTGVSQNPRHKITKRGQNVTFRCDPISEHNRLYWYRQTLGQGPEFLTYFQNEAQLEKSRLLSDRFSAERPKGSFSTLEIQRTEQGDSAMYLCASSIDRAGTEAFFGQGTRLTVV.

This sequence joins TRBV11-3 and TRBJ2-1, with TRBD2 identical over 14 bases. V dropped 5 bases and J dropped 7; count of bases not matched to a gene: 10. Germline V CDR1 and CDR2: SGHNT, YENEEA. The CDR3 runs to 17 residues. The CDR3 spells CASSPGTSGSSSNEQFF. The CDR3 DNA is TGTGCCAGCAGCCCAGGGACTAGCGGGAGTAGTTCGAATGAGCAGTTCTTC.

In this sample, this clonotype turned up many times. Likely a read error: the CDR3 ends without its conserved phenylalanine or tryptophan. This chain connects TRBV11-2 to TRBJ1-3; weak D call: TRBD1 (6 bases). V lost 4 bases, J lost 4 bases, and 14 bases lay in between. CDR3 length: 15 residues. Germline V CDR1 and CDR2: SGHAT, FQNNGV. In nucleotides, the CDR3 is TGTGCCAGCAGCTCGAAAACAGGGCTCGGAAACACCATATATTCT. Protein sequence: CASSSKTGLGNTIYS.

Ten or more counts support this clonotype. The chain couples TRBV3-1 to TRBJ1-2; 11 positions match TRBD1. V lost 4 bases to trimming and J lost 4 bases; unmatched junction nucleotides: 5. Germline V gives CDR1 LGHDT, CDR2 YNNKEL (reference sequence). The CDR3 spans 15 residues. The CDR3 reads CASSPRDRGGYGYTF. The CDR3 DNA reads as TGTGCCAGCAGCCCCCGGGACAGGGGGGGCTATGGCTACACCTTC.

The chain combines TRBV6-2 or TRBV6-3 with TRBJ2-3; D is perhaps TRBD1 (5 bases). Germline V CDR1 and CDR2: MNHEY, SVGEGT. V lost 8 bases and J 6 bases, leaving 12 bases between the germline ends. The length of the CDR3 is 12 residues. CDR3 amino acids: CASSYQGDTQYF. The CDR3 nucleotides read TGTGCCAGCTCCTACCAGGGTGATACGCAGTATTTT.

CDR3 DNA: TGTGCCAGCAGTGCCGGGACTTTCCCGTTTCAAGAGGCGTACGAGCAGTACTTC. Translated, it gives CASSAGTFPFQEAYEQYF. The chain joins TRBV12-3 or TRBV12-4 to TRBJ2-7; tentative D call: TRBD2 (6 bases). The CDR3 sequence is 18 residues long. The V end lost 5 bases, the J end lost 4 bases, and 27 bases lay between the germline ends.

There are a few counts of this clonotype. The genes are TRBV18 and TRBJ2-7; 8 bases are shared with TRBD1. Germline V lookup: CDR1 KGHSH, CDR2 LQKENI. The V segment lost 4 bases and the J segment 5 bases; nucleotides outside the gene matches: 10. This CDR3 has 15 residues. The CDR3 loop is CASSLSGTGIDEQYF. CDR3 in DNA: TGTGCCAGCTCACTATCCGGGACAGGCATTGACGAGCAGTACTTC. Looking up the rest from reference TRBV18 and TRBJ2-7 gives the full variable domain: NAGVMQNPRHLVRRRGQEARLRCSPMKGHSHVYWYRQLPEEGLKFMVYLQKENIIDESGMPKERFSAEFPKEGPSILRIQQVVRGDSAAYFCASSLSGTGIDEQYFGPGTRLTVT.